This TCR beta chain originates from a study of T-cell memory formation after mild COVID-19. A remark on this clonotype: The antigen remains unidentified.

UMIs and sample barcodes were carried by the TCR alpha and TCR beta cDNA libraries that 5'RACE produced using constant-segment primers. TCRdb processed the 5' RACE reads anew with MiXCR; each CDR3 protein has one entry. In the table there are roughly 240,000 distinct CDR3 sequences, 15% of which are singletons. Unmatched junction bases numbered 16, after V lost 2 bases and J lost 9 bases. Germline CDR1 reads ENHRY; CDR2 reads SYGVKD. The CDR3 totals 17 residues. Notes on the study in general: Clones contracting day 15 to 85 were balanced CD4/CD8; later expanders leaned CD4+.

The chain has TRBV10-3 and TRBJ2-5; TRBD2 agrees at 9 bases. This TCR was sampled from an adult woman who had mild COVID-19 (a few samples of this study predate the infection). Cell type and time point are not known. Sequenced sample: PBMCs or a T cell subset sorted from them (not recorded which). CDR3 in amino acids: CAISESELAGLRGAQYF. Written as DNA, the CDR3 is TGTGCCATCAGTGAGAGCGAACTAGCGGGCCTCAGAGGGGCCCAGTACTTC.